Each of the 25 T cell receptor beta chains below was sequenced from the same sample in a study of T cell clones after liver transplantation. Profiling relied on immunoSEQ multiplex PCR, and the TCRdb table lists in-frame clones only, not all of them. The data show more than 65,000 clones, more than 75% seen once. The source material was CD4+ T cells from blood, sampled before liver transplant. These receptors were obtained from a human donor who received a liver transplant.

The chain couples TRBV19 to TRBJ2-2; a possible D gene is TRBD2 (6 bases). Germline CDR1 reads LNHDA; CDR2 reads SQIVND (reference sequence). The CDR3 is 17 amino acids. V was pared by 0 bases and J by 0 bases, with 11 bases between. The CDR3 DNA is TGTGCCAGTAGTATAGATCGGGACTGGGCGAACACCGGGGAGCTGTTTTTT. This encodes CASSIDRDWANTGELFF. Supplemented by reference TRBV19 and TRBJ2-2, the full variable domain reads DGGITQSPKYLFRKEGQNVTLSCEQNLNHDAMYWYRQDPGQGLRLIYYSQIVNDFQKGDIAEGYSVSREKKESFPLTVTSAQKNPTAFYLCASSIDRDWANTGELFFGEGSRLTVL.

The chain has TRBV25-1 and TRBJ2-1; 14 bases are shared with TRBD2. CDR1 and CDR2 from the germline V gene are MGHDK and SYGVNS. The CDR3 covers 16 residues. Trimming took 3 bases from V and 8 from J; bases not matched to a gene: 6. CDR3 DNA: TGTGCCAGCAGTGACCCACCGGGACTAGCGGGAGATGAGCAGTTCTTC. Protein product: CASSDPPGLAGDEQFF.

The chain has TRBV29-1 and TRBJ2-5; 9 nucleotides match TRBD1. Germline V gives CDR1 SQVTM, CDR2 ANQGSEA. J gave up 3 bases and V 7 bases, and 3 bases lay outside the gene matches. This CDR3 has 12 residues. The CDR3 nucleotides are TGCAGCGCGACAGGGGGTGAAGAGACCCAGTACTTC. Encoded protein: CSATGGEETQYF. Using reference TRBV29-1 and TRBJ2-5 for the parts outside the CDR3, the full variable domain is SAVISQKPSRDICQRGTSLTIQCQVDSQVTMMFWYRQQPGQSLTLIATANQGSEATYESGFVIDKFPISRPNLTFSTLTVSNMSPEDSSIYLCSATGGEETQYFGPGTRLLVL.

This sequence joins TRBV7-2 and TRBJ2-6; 7 nucleotides match TRBD1. V trimming: 3 bases; J trimming: 0 bases; junction bases outside the gene matches: 5. This CDR3 spans 17 amino acids. Germline values: CDR1 SGHTA, CDR2 FQGNSA. CDR3 amino acids: CASSLTGRVSGANVLTF. In nucleotides, the CDR3 is TGTGCCAGCAGCTTGACAGGGAGAGTCTCTGGGGCCAACGTCCTGACTTTC.

V and J are TRBV28 and TRBJ2-5; D is unclear. Deletions cut 5 bases from V and 6 bases from J, with 16 bases between. The CDR3 is made up of 14 amino acids. CDR1 and CDR2 (germline): MDHEN, SYDVKM. In DNA, the CDR3 is TGTGCCAGCAGTCCCTTCGAGGTCCCCAAGACCCAGTACTTC. Encoded protein: CASSPFEVPKTQYF.

The genes are TRBV2 and TRBJ1-4; tentative D call: TRBD1 (5 bases). The ends were cut back, 6 bases at V and 6 bases at J, with 14 bases in the middle. Germline values: CDR1 SNHLY, CDR2 FYNNEI. The CDR3 has 14 residues. The CDR3, as DNA: TGTGCCAGCAGGGGGGGGGACCGAGATGAAAAACTGTTTTTT. It specifies CASRGGDRDEKLFF.

The chain carries TRBV5-1 and TRBJ2-7; D is possibly TRBD2 (6 bases). CDR1 and CDR2 from the germline V gene are SGHRS and YFSETQ. Trimming stripped 3 bases from V and 6 bases from J, with 16 bases between. CDR3 length: 14 residues. This CDR3 is CASSSLPNGGEQYF. CDR3 DNA: TGCGCCAGCAGCTCTCTACCGAACGGGGGCGAGCAGTACTTC.

CDR3 amino acids: CASSLATGAMTGELFF. CDR3 DNA: TGCGCCAGCAGCTTGGCCACGGGAGCGATGACCGGGGAGCTGTTTTTT. The V call is TRBV5-1, the J call TRBJ2-2, with D possibly being TRBD2 (6 bases). This CDR3 comprises 16 residues. CDR1 and CDR2 (germline): SGHRS, YFSETQ. The V end was cut by 0 bases, the J end by 5 bases, with 14 bases between.

V and J are TRBV5-1 and TRBJ1-2, with unresolved D. Germline V gene data show CDR1 as SGHRS and CDR2 as YFSETQ. The CDR3 is 16 amino acids. V shed 3 bases and J shed 2 bases, with 17 bases lying between them. In DNA form, the CDR3 reads TGCGCCAGCAGCTCCCCTTCCGGGAGAGGGAACTATGGCTACACCTTC. This gives the protein CASSSPSGRGNYGYTF.

V and J are TRBV5-1 and TRBJ2-5, with D unresolved. V was clipped by 6 bases and J by 2 bases, with 11 bases between them. This CDR3 is built from 13 residues. The germline CDR1 and CDR2 sequences are SGHRS and YFSETQ. The CDR3 bases are TGCGCCAGCACTCGGGCGGAGCAAGAGACCCAGTACTTC. It specifies CASTRAEQETQYF.

This sequence joins TRBV21-1 and TRBJ1-3. TRBV21-1 is flagged as a pseudogene. The CDR3 loop spans 15 amino acids. The CDR3 DNA reads as TGTGCCAGCAGCAAAGCTATCGAGTTGGGAAACACCATATATTTT. Translated: CASSKAIELGNTIYF.

This clone was seen a single time. The chain joins TRBV5-1 to TRBJ2-5; TRBD2 aligns across 8 bases. Trimming removed 3 bases from V and 5 bases from J; junction bases left unmatched: 3. CDR1 is SGHRS and CDR2 is YFSETQ in the germline V gene. The CDR3 length is 13 residues. The chain's CDR3 is CASSSGGRETQYF. The CDR3 DNA is TGCGCCAGCAGCTCGGGAGGGAGGGAGACCCAGTACTTC.

This rearrangement joins TRBV10-2 to TRBJ2-1; 7 bases map to TRBD1. Germline V gives CDR1 WSHSY, CDR2 SAAADI. V gave up 4 bases and J gave up 7 bases; unmatched junction bases: 7. CDR3 size: 14 residues. CDR3 DNA sequence: TGCGCCAGCAGTGGAACAGGGGCTTATAATGAGCAGTTCTTC. It specifies CASSGTGAYNEQFF.

This rearrangement joins TRBV2 to TRBJ2-7, with D possibly matching TRBD1 (6 bases). This CDR3 has 15 amino acids. Per the germline V gene, CDR1 is SNHLY and CDR2 is FYNNEI. With 6 bases removed from V and 0 bases from J, the gap between germline ends came to 15 bases. Here the CDR3 DNA reads TGTGCCAGCAGGGGACACGGGTCGGGCTCCTACGAGCAGTACTTC. Translation: CASRGHGSGSYEQYF.

The V call is TRBV7-6, the J call TRBJ2-7, with 7 bases identical to TRBD2. Per the germline V gene, CDR1 is SGHVS and CDR2 is FNYEAQ. The CDR3 runs 15 residues. With 5 bases clipped from V and 2 bases from J, the junction kept 9 bases outside the gene matches. The CDR3 spells CASSPLTGGTYEQYF. In DNA, the CDR3 is TGTGCCAGCAGCCCCCTAACGGGGGGTACCTACGAGCAGTACTTC.

The rearrangement links TRBV6-6 to TRBJ2-1; perhaps D is TRBD1 or TRBD2 (5 bases each). Trimming removed 6 bases from V and 7 bases from J, with 16 bases in between. This CDR3 contains 14 residues. The germline V gene encodes CDR1 MNHNY and CDR2 SVGAGI (reference sequence). The CDR3 nucleotides read TGTGCCAGCAGGGCCCCGGGTGAGGGGAATGAGCAGTTCTTC. Its protein is CASRAPGEGNEQFF.

A single count supports this clone. This chain joins TRBV2 and TRBJ1-3; no clear D. V lost 2 bases and J 4 bases, leaving 6 bases between the germline ends. CDR3 size: 13 residues. Germline V gene lookup returns CDR1 SNHLY and CDR2 FYNNEI. CDR3 sequence (DNA): TGTGCCAGCAGTGAAACGGTCGGAAACACCATATATTTT. It translates to CASSETVGNTIYF.

V is TRBV7-3 and J is TRBJ2-7; D gene unclear. Germline-derived CDR1 and CDR2 are SGHTA and FQGTGA. V shed 3 bases and J shed 0 bases, with 9 bases lying between them. CDR3 length equals 14 residues. The CDR3 loop reads CASSFKLDSYEQYF. The CDR3 DNA is TGTGCCAGCAGCTTTAAGCTAGACTCCTACGAGCAGTACTTC.

The genes are TRBV11-3 and TRBJ2-5, with D perhaps matching TRBD1 (5 bases). Germline assignment: CDR1 SGHNT and CDR2 YENEEA. The CDR3 extends over 13 amino acids. The ends were cut back, 1 base at V and 9 bases at J, with 12 bases in the middle. This CDR3 is CASSLGVGASQYF. The CDR3 nucleotides read TGTGCCAGCAGCTTAGGTGTAGGGGCGTCCCAGTACTTC.

The sample holds a few counts of this clone. This chain uses TRBV5-1 with TRBJ1-4; 7 bases match TRBD1. There are 15 residues in the CDR3. From germline, CDR1 is SGHRS and CDR2 YFSETQ. V trimming: 4 bases; J trimming: 4 bases; junction bases outside the gene matches: 7. The CDR3: CASSIGTDGNEKLFF. CDR3 sequence (DNA): TGCGCCAGCAGCATAGGGACAGACGGTAATGAAAAACTGTTTTTT.

The chain combines TRBV5-1 with TRBJ2-3, with 14 bases that match TRBD2. This CDR3 contains 19 residues. Losses at the gene ends were 3 bases for V and 3 bases for J; bases not matched to a gene: 12. Per germline, CDR1 SGHRS and CDR2 YFSETQ. As DNA, the CDR3 is TGCGCCAGCAGCTCGGGACTAGCGGGAGTCACCGCCTTAACAGATACGCAGTATTTT. It specifies CASSSGLAGVTALTDTQYF.

The chain's CDR3 is CASSLTSTTDTQYF. CDR3 DNA: TGTGCCAGCAGCTTAACTAGCACCACAGATACGCAGTATTTT. The chain uses TRBV7-3 and TRBJ2-3; D is uncertain. The V gene's germline CDR1 is SGHTA and CDR2 FQGTGA. Between the trimmed V and J ends, which lost 0 bases and 2 bases, there was a span of 6 bases. The CDR3 has 14 amino acids.

The chain has TRBV11-2 and TRBJ2-3; D remains ambiguous. The CDR3 length is 14 residues. Trimming removed 1 base from V and 6 bases from J, with 11 bases in between. CDR1 is SGHAT and CDR2 is FQNNGV in the germline V gene. CDR3 in DNA: TGTGCCAGCAGCTTAGGAGGACCCACGGATACGCAGTATTTT. It encodes CASSLGGPTDTQYF.

The rearrangement joins TRBV6-5 to TRBJ2-5; D remains ambiguous. This CDR3 spans 14 amino acids. CDR1 MNHEY and CDR2 SVGAGI come from the germline V gene. The ends were cut back, 2 bases at V and 0 bases at J, with 7 bases in the middle. The CDR3 nucleotides are TGTGCCAGCAGTTACGGTCCATACCAAGAGACCCAGTACTTC. It yields the protein CASSYGPYQETQYF.

The gene calls are TRBV7-9 and TRBJ1-6; D is possibly TRBD1 (6 bases). Trimming took off 1 base at V and 8 bases at J, with 12 bases between the two ends. CDR1 is SEHNR and CDR2 is FQNEAQ in the germline V gene (reference sequence). The CDR3 covers 15 residues. In nucleotides, the CDR3 is TGTGCCAGCAGCTTAGACAGGGCTGGCTATTCACCCCTCCACTTT. Its protein is CASSLDRAGYSPLHF.